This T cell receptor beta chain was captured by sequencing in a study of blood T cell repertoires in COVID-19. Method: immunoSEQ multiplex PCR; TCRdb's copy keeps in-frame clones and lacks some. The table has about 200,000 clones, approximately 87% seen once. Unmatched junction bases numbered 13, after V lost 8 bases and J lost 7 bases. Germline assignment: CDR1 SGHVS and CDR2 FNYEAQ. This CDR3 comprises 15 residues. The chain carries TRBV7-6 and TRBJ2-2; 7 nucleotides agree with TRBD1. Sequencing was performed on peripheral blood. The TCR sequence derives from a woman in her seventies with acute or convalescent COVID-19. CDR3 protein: CASSQGDSYFGELFF. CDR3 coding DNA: TGTGCCAGCTCTCAAGGGGACAGTTATTTCGGGGAGCTGTTTTTT.